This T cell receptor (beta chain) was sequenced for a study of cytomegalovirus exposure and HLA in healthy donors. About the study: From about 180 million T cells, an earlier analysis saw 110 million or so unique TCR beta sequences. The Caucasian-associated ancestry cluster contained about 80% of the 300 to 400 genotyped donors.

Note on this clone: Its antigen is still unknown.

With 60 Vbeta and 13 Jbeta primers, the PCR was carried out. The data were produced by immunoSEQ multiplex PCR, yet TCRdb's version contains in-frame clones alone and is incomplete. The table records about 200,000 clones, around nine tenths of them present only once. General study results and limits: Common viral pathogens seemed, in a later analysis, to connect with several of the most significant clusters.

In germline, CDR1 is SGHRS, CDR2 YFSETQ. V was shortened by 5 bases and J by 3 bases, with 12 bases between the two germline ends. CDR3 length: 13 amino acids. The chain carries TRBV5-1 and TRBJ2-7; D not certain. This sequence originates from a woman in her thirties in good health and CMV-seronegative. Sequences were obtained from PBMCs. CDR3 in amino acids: CASRKESIYEQYF. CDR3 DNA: TGCGCCAGCAGAAAGGAGTCCATCTACGAGCAGTACTTC.